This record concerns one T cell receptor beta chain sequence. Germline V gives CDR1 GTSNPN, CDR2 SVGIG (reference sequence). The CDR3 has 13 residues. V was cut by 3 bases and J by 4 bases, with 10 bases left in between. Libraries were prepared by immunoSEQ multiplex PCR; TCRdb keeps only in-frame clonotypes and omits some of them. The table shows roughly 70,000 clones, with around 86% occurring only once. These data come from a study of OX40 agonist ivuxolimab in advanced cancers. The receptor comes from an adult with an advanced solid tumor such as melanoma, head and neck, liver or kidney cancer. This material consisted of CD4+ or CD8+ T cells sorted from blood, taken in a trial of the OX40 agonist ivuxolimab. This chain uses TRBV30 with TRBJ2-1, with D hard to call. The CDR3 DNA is TGTGCCTGGAGCCCCCAGGCGTACAATGAGCAGTTCTTC. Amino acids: CAWSPQAYNEQFF.